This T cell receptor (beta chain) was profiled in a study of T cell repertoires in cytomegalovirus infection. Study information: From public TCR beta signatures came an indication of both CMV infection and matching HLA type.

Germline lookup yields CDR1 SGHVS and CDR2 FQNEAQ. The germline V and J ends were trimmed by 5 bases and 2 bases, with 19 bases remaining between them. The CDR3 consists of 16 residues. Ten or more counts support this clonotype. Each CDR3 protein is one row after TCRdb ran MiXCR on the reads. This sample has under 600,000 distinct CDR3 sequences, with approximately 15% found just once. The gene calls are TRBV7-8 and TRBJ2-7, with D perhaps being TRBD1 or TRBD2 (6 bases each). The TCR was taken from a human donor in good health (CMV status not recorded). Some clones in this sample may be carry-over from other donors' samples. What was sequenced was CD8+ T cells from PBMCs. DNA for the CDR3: TGTGCCAGCAGCGACCCGGGGGCCCCTGGCCCCTACGAGCAGTACTTC. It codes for CASSDPGAPGPYEQYF. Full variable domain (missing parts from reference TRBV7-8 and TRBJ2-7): GAGVSQSPRYKVAKRGQDVALRCDPISGHVSLFWYQQALGQGPEFLTYFQNEAQLDKSGLPSDRFFAERPEGSVSTLKIQRTQQEDSAVYLCASSDPGAPGPYEQYFGPGTRLTVT.